These T cell receptor beta chains were read from a single sample in a study of beta chain features in type 1 diabetes. Sequencing used immunoSEQ multiplex PCR; TCRdb keeps in-frame clones, though not all of them. The sample gives some 250,000 clones, around 13% of which show up once; around 0.019% is in the top ten. The specimen was naive CD4+ T cells from blood. The receptor source for this set is a man aged 30-40 years with type 1 diabetes. The CDR3 runs from the conserved cysteine through the conserved F or W. The D gene is left open where the match is weak. Clone size is not always given. Where it is, it says once, few, many or a class for expanded clones.

abundance: few; j_gene: TRBJ2-7; d_gene: .; v_gene: TRBV11-2; CDR3nt: TGTGCCAGCAGCCTCGGGGGGCAACAGTACTTC; CDR3aa: CASSLGGQQYF
abundance: .; j_gene: TRBJ2-7; d_gene: TRBD1; v_gene: TRBV2; CDR3nt: TGTGCCAGCAGACGACCGGGACAGGGAACCTACGAGCAGTACTTC; CDR3aa: CASRRPGQGTYEQYF
abundance: .; j_gene: TRBJ2-5; d_gene: TRBD2; v_gene: TRBV27; CDR3nt: TGTGCCAGCACTCGACTAGCGGGAGAAGAGACCCAGTACTTC; CDR3aa: CASTRLAGEETQYF
abundance: .; j_gene: TRBJ1-5; d_gene: .; v_gene: TRBV18; CDR3nt: TGTGCCAGCTCAGCGGCAGGGAAAGATCAGCCCCAGCATTTT; CDR3aa: CASSAAGKDQPQHF
abundance: .; j_gene: TRBJ2-1; d_gene: TRBD2; v_gene: TRBV19; CDR3nt: TGTGCCAGTAGTATAAGACTAGCCACCTACAATGAGCAGTTCTTC; CDR3aa: CASSIRLATYNEQFF
abundance: .; j_gene: TRBJ1-1; d_gene: .; v_gene: TRBV7-9; CDR3nt: TGTGCCAGCAGCATAAGGGGGACTGAAGCTTTCTTT; CDR3aa: CASSIRGTEAFF
abundance: .; j_gene: TRBJ2-5; d_gene: .; v_gene: TRBV6-6; CDR3nt: TGTGCCAGCAGTACCCCGGGAGTCCAAGAGACCCAGTACTTC; CDR3aa: CASSTPGVQETQYF
abundance: few; j_gene: TRBJ2-1; d_gene: TRBD2; v_gene: TRBV5-1; CDR3nt: TGCGCCAGCAGCTTAAGCGGGAGAGCCTACAATGAGCAGTTCTTC; CDR3aa: CASSLSGRAYNEQFF
abundance: few; j_gene: TRBJ2-2; d_gene: .; v_gene: TRBV30; CDR3nt: TGTGCCTGGAGTGGGGGCAAAGCGGGGGAGCTGTTTTTT; CDR3aa: CAWSGGKAGELFF
abundance: .; j_gene: TRBJ2-7; d_gene: .; v_gene: TRBV5-4; CDR3nt: TGTGCCAGCAGCCCGAGTGGGCGAAACGAGCAGTACTTC; CDR3aa: CASSPSGRNEQYF
abundance: few; j_gene: TRBJ1-5; d_gene: .; v_gene: TRBV7-2; CDR3nt: TGTGCCAGCAGCTTAGTTACCGGGGGTAATCAGCCCCAGCATTTT; CDR3aa: CASSLVTGGNQPQHF
abundance: .; j_gene: TRBJ1-2; d_gene: .; v_gene: TRBV19; CDR3nt: TGTGCCAGTAGTTCATACAACAGGGCTAACTATGGCTACACCTTC; CDR3aa: CASSSYNRANYGYTF
abundance: few; j_gene: TRBJ2-5; d_gene: TRBD2; v_gene: TRBV5-4; CDR3nt: TGTGCCAGCAGCTTCCTCCTCGGCGGGAGGGCCTCAGTGGAGACCCAGTACTTC; CDR3aa: CASSFLLGGRASVETQYF
abundance: .; j_gene: TRBJ1-1; d_gene: .; v_gene: TRBV15; CDR3nt: TGTGCCACCAGCAGAGATAGGAGGAAGAACACTGAAGCTTTCTTT; CDR3aa: CATSRDRRKNTEAFF
abundance: .; j_gene: TRBJ2-7; d_gene: TRBD1; v_gene: TRBV18; CDR3nt: TGTGCCAGCTCACGGCGGACAGGGACCTACGAGCAGTACTTC; CDR3aa: CASSRRTGTYEQYF